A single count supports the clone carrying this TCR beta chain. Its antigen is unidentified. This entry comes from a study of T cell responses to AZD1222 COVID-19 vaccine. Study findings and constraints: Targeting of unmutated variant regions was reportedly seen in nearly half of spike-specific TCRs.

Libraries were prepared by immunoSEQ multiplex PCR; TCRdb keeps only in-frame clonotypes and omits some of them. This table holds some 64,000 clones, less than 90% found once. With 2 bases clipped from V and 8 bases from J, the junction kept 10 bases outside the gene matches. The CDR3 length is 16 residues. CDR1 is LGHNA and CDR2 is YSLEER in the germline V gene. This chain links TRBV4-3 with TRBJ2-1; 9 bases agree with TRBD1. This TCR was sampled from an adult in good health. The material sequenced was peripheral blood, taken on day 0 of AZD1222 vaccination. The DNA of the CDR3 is TGCGCCAGCAGCCAAAAATGGGGGACAGGGAACGATGAGCAGTTCTTC. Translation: CASSQKWGTGNDEQFF.